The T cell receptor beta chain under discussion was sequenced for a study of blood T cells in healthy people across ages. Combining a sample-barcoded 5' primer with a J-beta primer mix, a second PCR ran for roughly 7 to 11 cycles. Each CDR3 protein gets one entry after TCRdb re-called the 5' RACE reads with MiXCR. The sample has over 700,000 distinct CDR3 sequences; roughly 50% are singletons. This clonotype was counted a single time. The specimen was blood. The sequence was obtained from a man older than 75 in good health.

The DNA for the CDR3 is TGTGCCACCTCGGGGGAATTTCCCCACGAGCAGTACTTC. Amino acid sequence: CATSGEFPHEQYF. The chain has TRBV6-1 and TRBJ2-4, with D perhaps matching TRBD2 (6 bases). The J call may be incorrect, as the DNA end agrees better with TRBJ2-7. The CDR3 has 13 amino acids. The V gene's germline CDR1 is MNHNS and CDR2 SASEGT.